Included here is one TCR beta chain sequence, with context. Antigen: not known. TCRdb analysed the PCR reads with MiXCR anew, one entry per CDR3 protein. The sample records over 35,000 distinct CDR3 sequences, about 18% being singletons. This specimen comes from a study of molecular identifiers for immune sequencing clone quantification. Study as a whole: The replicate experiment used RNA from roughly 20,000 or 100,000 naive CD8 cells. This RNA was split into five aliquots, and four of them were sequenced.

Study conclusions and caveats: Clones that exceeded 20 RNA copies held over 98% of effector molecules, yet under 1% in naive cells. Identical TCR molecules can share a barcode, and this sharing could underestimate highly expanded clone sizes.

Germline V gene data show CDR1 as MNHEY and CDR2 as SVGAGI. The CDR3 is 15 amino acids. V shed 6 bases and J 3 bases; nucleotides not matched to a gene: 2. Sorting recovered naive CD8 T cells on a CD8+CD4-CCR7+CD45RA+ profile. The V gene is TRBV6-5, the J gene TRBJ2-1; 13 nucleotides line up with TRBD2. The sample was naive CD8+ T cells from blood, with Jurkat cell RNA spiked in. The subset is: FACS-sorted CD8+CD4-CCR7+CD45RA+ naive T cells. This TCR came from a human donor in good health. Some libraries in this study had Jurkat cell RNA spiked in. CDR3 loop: CASSGLAGVYNEQFF. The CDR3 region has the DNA TGTGCCAGCAGCGGACTAGCGGGAGTCTACAATGAGCAGTTCTTC.